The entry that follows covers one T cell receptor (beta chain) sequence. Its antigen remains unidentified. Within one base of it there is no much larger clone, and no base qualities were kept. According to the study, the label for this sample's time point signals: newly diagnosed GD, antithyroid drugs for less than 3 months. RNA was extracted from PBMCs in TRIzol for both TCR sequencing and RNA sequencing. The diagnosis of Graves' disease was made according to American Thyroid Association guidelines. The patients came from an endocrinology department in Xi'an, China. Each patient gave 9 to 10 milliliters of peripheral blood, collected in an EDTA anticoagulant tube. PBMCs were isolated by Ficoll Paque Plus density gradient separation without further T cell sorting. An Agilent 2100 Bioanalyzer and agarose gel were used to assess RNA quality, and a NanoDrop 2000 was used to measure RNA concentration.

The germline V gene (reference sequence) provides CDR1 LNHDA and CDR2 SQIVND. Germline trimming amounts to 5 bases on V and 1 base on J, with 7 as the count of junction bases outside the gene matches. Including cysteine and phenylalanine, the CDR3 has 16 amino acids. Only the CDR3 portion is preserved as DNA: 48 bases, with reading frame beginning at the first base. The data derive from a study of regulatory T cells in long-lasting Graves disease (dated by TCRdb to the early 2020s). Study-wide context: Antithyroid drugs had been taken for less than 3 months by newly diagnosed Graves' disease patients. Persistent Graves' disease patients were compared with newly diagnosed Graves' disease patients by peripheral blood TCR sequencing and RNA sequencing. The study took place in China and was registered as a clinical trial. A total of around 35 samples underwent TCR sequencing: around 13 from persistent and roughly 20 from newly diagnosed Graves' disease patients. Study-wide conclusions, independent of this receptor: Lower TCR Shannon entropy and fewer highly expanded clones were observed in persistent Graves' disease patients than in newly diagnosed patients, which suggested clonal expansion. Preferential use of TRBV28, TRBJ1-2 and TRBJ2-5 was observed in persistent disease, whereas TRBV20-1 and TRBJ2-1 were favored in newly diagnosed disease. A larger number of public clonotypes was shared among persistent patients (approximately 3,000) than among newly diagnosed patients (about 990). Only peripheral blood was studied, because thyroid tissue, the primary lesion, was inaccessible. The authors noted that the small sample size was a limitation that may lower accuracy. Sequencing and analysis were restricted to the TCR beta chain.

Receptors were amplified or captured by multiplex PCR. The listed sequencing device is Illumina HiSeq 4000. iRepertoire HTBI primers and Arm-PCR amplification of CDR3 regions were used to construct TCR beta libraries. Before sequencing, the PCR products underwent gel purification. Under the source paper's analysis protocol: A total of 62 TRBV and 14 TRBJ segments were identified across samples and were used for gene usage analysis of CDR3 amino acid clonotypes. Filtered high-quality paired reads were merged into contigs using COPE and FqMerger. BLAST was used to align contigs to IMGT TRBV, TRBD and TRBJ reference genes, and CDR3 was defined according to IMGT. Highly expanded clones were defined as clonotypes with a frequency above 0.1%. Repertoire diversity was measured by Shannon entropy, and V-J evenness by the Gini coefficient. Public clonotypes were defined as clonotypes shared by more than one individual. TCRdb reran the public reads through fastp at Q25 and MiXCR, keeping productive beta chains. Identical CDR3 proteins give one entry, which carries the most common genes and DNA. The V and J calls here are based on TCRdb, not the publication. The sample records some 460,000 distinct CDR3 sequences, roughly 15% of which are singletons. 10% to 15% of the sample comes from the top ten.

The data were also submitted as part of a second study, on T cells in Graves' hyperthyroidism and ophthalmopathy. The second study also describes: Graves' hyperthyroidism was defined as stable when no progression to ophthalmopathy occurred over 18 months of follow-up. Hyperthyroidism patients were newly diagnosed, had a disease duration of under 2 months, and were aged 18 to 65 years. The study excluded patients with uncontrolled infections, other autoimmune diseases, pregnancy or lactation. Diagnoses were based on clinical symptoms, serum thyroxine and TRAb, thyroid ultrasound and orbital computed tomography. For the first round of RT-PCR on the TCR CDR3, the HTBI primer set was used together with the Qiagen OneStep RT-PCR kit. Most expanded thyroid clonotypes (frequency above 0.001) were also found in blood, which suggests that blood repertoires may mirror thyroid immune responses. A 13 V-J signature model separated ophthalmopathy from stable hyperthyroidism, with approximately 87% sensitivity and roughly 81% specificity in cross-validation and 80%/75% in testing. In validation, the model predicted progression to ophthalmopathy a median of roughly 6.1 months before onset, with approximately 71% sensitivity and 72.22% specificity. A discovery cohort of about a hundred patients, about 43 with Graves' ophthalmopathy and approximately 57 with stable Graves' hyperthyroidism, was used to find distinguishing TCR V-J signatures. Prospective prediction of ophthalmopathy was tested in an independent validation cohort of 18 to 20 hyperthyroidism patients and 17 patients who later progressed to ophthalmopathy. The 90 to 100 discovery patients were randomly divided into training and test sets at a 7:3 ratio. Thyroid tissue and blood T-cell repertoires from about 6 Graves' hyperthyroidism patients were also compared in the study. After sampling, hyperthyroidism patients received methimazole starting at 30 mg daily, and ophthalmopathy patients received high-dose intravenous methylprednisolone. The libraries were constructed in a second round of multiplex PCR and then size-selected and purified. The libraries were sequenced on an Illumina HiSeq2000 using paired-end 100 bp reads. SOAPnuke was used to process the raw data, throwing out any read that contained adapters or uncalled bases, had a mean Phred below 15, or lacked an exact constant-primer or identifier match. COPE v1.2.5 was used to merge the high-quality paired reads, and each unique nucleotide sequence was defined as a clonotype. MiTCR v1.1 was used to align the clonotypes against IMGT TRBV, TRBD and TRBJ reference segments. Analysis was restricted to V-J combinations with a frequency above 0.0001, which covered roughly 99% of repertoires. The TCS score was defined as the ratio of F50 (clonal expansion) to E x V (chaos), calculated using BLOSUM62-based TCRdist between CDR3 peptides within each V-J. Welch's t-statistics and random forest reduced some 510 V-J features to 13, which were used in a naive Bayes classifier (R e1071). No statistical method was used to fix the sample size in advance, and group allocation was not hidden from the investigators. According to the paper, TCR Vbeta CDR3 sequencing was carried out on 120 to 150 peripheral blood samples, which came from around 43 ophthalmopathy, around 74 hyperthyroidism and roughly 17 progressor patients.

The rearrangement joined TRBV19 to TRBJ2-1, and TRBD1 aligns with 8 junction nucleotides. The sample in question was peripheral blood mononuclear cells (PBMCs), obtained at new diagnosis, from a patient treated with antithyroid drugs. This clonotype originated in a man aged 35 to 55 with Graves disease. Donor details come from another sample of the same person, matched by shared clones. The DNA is TGTGCCAGTAGTCCCCTGGACAGGGCGTCCTACAATGAGCAGTTCTTC. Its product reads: CASSPLDRASYNEQFF. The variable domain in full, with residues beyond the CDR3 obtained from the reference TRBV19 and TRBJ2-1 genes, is DGGITQSPKYLFRKEGQNVTLSCEQNLNHDAMYWYRQDPGQGLRLIYYSQIVNDFQKGDIAEGYSVSREKKESFPLTVTSAQKNPTAFYLCASSPLDRASYNEQFFGPGTRLTVL.